The clone carrying this T cell receptor beta chain was picked up a small number of times. The CDR3 runs to 16 residues. V was clipped by 5 bases and J by 5 bases; unmatched bases: 14. Germline values: CDR1 SEHNR, CDR2 FQNEAQ (reference sequence). TCRdb recomputed calls from the 5' RACE reads with MiXCR, one row per CDR3 protein. The table lists about 76,000 distinct CDR3 sequences, around 16% of them singletons. This specimen belongs to a study of early T cells in non-severe SARS-CoV-2 infection. Sequencing used whole blood. This sequence originates from an adult who was a healthcare worker with PCR-confirmed SARS-CoV-2 infection or an uninfected control (not recorded which). The chain has TRBV7-9 and TRBJ1-1; 7 bases map to TRBD1. CDR3 nucleotide sequence: TGTGCCAGCAGCCCCTGGCGACAGGGCTCGGAAACTGAAGCTTTCTTT. Translation: CASSPWRQGSETEAFF.